The rows below give T cell receptor beta chains drawn from one sample of a study of cytomegalovirus exposure and HLA in healthy donors. Produced via immunoSEQ multiplex PCR; TCRdb's table is partial and in-frame only. The profile shows 90,000 to 110,000 clones, roughly 90% of them singletons. Input material: PBMCs. These receptors were collected from a woman aged 18-30 years in good health and CMV-seronegative. CDR3s include the opening cysteine and the closing phenylalanine or tryptophan. Rows may omit the clone size; those that give it use once, few, many or a size class.

J: TRBJ2-7
V: TRBV30
size: .
CDR3: CAWSASYEQYF

J: TRBJ2-1
V: TRBV28
size: .
CDR3: CASRSGGAGEQFF

J: TRBJ2-7
V: TRBV30
size: .
CDR3: CAWSLDSAPYEQYF

J: TRBJ2-3
V: TRBV27
size: .
CDR3: CASSLFDSRSTDTQYF

J: TRBJ1-5
V: TRBV6-5
size: .
CDR3: CASRDTGLSGPQHF

J: TRBJ2-5
V: TRBV5-4
size: once
CDR3: CASSLVALAGVVETQYF

J: TRBJ2-1
V: TRBV19
size: .
CDR3: CASRDRGGYNEQFF

J: TRBJ2-7
V: TRBV19
size: .
CDR3: CASSTPPAYEQYF

J: TRBJ2-1
V: TRBV11-1
size: .
CDR3: CASSLRLAGGPKVDEQFF

J: TRBJ2-7
V: TRBV6-5
size: .
CDR3: CASSPRTGYEQYF

J: TRBJ2-6
V: TRBV5-5
size: .
CDR3: CASSLTSGSSGANVLTF

J: TRBJ1-5
V: TRBV9
size: few
CDR3: CASSVGSGNQPQHF

J: TRBJ1-1
V: TRBV5-1
size: .
CDR3: CASSLQGDTEAFF

J: TRBJ2-2
V: TRBV7-6
size: once
CDR3: CASTTAGGHTGELFF

J: TRBJ2-7
V: TRBV25-1
size: .
CDR3: CASSQGQGGYEQYF

J: TRBJ2-3
V: TRBV7-3
size: once
CDR3: CASSLGGGAGDTQYF

J: TRBJ2-1
V: TRBV5-1
size: .
CDR3: CASSPGLYNEQFF

J: TRBJ2-1
V: TRBV29-1
size: .
CDR3: CSVTGEVAGAYNEQFF

J: TRBJ2-1
V: TRBV29-1
size: .
CDR3: CSALGTYEGSHNNEQFF

J: TRBJ2-5
V: TRBV5-4
size: .
CDR3: CASSLMQETQYF

J: TRBJ2-2
V: TRBV15
size: .
CDR3: CATSRDGNRGTGELFF

J: TRBJ1-1
V: TRBV4-3
size: .
CDR3: CASSQDPRADTEAFF

J: TRBJ1-1
V: TRBV4-3
size: .
CDR3: CASSQTTWGGDTEAFF

J: TRBJ1-6
V: TRBV7-2
size: .
CDR3: CASSQTGSSYNSPLHF

J: TRBJ1-4
V: TRBV28
size: .
CDR3: CASSFSLGRRNEKLFF

J: TRBJ2-1
V: TRBV27
size: .
CDR3: CASRSAGGPNEQFF

J: TRBJ2-7
V: TRBV5-6
size: .
CDR3: CASSLVGTGLISAEQYF

J: TRBJ2-2
V: TRBV5-4
size: .
CDR3: CASSLTSGGTGELFF

J: TRBJ2-5
V: TRBV7-2
size: few
CDR3: CASTITGEVPPQETQYF

J: TRBJ1-2
V: TRBV5-5
size: few
CDR3: CASSFDRAGYTF

J: TRBJ2-5
V: TRBV6-6
size: few
CDR3: CASRTGTGGETQYF

J: TRBJ2-1
V: TRBV10-1
size: .
CDR3: CASSGLAGGPMDEQFF

J: TRBJ1-1
V: TRBV7-2
size: .
CDR3: CASSLVAGNTEAFF

J: TRBJ2-7
V: TRBV27
size: .
CDR3: CASSFGRGYYEQYF

J: TRBJ1-1
V: TRBV7-2
size: .
CDR3: CASSRWGGQAFF

J: TRBJ2-3
V: TRBV7-3
size: once
CDR3: CASSLDYTGTQYF

J: TRBJ2-7
V: TRBV27
size: few
CDR3: CASSAGMYEQYF

J: TRBJ1-1
V: TRBV9
size: once
CDR3: CASSVGGRADEAFF

J: TRBJ2-5
V: TRBV27
size: .
CDR3: CASSLLRRAGETQYF

J: TRBJ2-3
V: TRBV9
size: .
CDR3: CASSRWAGDTQYF

J: TRBJ2-1
V: TRBV23-1
size: .
CDR3: CASSQQPLGQALSYNEQFF

J: TRBJ1-2
V: TRBV11-2
size: .
CDR3: CATRLTGEIRGYTF

J: TRBJ2-7
V: TRBV6-1
size: .
CDR3: CASSEEGRGAEQYF

J: TRBJ2-7
V: TRBV11-2
size: .
CDR3: CASSLGGAGYEQYF

J: TRBJ2-3
V: TRBV10-3
size: .
CDR3: CAIGGVAGITDTQYF

J: TRBJ1-2
V: TRBV28
size: .
CDR3: CASNPGGGRAYGYTF

J: TRBJ1-2
V: TRBV6-5
size: .
CDR3: CASSYSGGQGYGYTF

J: TRBJ1-1
V: TRBV11-2
size: .
CDR3: CASSLTPGQAHMNTEAFF

J: TRBJ1-2
V: TRBV5-6
size: .
CDR3: CASSLGGDYGYTF

J: TRBJ2-1
V: TRBV13
size: .
CDR3: CASSLRGVNEQFF

J: TRBJ2-3
V: TRBV29-1
size: .
CDR3: CSATAAGGGDTQYF

J: TRBJ2-3
V: TRBV7-9
size: .
CDR3: CASSFTPGTGYTDTQYF

J: TRBJ2-7
V: TRBV28
size: .
CDR3: CASSLKVRQSPYEQYF

J: TRBJ1-5
V: TRBV2
size: .
CDR3: CASSVRTGGVQPQHF

J: TRBJ2-4
V: TRBV9
size: .
CDR3: CASSATPQGEIQYF